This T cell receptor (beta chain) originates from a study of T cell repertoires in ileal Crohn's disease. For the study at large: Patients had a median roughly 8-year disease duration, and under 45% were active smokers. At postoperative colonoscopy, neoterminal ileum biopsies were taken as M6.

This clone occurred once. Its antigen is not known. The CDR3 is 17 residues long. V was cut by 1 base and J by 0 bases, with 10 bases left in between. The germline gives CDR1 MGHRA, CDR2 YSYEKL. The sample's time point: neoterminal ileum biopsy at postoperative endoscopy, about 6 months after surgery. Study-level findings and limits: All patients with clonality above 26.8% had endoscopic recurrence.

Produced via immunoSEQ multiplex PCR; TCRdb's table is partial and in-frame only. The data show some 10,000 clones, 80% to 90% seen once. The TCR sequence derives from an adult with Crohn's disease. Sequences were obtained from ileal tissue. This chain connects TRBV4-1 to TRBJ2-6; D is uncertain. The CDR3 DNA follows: TGCGCCAGCAGCCAAGGAAAGCTCCTCTCTGGGGCCAACGTCCTGACTTTC. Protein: CASSQGKLLSGANVLTF.